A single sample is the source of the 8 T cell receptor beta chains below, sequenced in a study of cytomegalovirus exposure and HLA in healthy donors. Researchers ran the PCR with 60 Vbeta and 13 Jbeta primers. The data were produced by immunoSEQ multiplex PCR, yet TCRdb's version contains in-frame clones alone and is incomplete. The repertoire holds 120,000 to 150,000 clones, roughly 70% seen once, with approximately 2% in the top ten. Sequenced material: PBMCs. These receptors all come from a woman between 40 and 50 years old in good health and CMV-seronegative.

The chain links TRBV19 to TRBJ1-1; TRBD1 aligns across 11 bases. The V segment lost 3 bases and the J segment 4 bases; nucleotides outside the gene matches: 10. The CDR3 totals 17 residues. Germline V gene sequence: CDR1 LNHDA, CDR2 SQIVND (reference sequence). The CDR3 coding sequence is TGTGCCAGTAGTATTCAGGGACAGGGGGGTTTGAGCACTGAAGCTTTCTTT. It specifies CASSIQGQGGLSTEAFF.

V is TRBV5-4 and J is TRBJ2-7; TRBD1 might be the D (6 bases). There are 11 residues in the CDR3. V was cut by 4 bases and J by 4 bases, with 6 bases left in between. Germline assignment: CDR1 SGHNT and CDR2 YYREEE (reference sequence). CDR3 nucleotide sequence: TGTGCCAGCAGCGGACAGTACGAGCAGTACTTC. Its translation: CASSGQYEQYF.

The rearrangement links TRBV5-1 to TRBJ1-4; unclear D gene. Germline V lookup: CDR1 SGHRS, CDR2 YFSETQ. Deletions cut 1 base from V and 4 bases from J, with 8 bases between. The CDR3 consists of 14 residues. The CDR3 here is CASSLTVLNEKLFF. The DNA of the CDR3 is TGCGCCAGCAGCTTGACGGTACTTAATGAAAAACTGTTTTTT.

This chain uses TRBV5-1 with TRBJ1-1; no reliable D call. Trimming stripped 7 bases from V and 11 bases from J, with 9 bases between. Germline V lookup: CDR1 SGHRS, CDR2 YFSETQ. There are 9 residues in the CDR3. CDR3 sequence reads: CASSPRAFF. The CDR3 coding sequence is TGCGCCAGCTCCCCGCGGGCTTTCTTT.

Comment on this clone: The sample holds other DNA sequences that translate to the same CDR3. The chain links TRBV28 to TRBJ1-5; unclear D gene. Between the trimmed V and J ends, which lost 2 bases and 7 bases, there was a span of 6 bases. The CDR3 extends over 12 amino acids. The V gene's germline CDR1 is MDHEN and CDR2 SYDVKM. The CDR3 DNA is TGTGCCAGCAGTTTAACGGGACAGCCCCAGCATTTT. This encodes CASSLTGQPQHF.

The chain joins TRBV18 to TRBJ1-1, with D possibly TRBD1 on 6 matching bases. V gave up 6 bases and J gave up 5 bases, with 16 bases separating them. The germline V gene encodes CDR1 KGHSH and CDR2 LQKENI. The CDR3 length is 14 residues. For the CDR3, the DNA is TGTGCCAGCTCCCTACAGGGTTGGGAGACTGAAGCTTTCTTT. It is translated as CASSLQGWETEAFF.

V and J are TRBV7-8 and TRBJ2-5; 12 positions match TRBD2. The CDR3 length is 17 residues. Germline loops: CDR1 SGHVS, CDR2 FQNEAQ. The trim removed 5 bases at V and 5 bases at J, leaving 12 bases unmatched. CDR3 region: CASSPGLAGGGRETQYF. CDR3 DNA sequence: TGTGCCAGCAGCCCAGGGCTAGCGGGAGGGGGCAGGGAGACCCAGTACTTC.

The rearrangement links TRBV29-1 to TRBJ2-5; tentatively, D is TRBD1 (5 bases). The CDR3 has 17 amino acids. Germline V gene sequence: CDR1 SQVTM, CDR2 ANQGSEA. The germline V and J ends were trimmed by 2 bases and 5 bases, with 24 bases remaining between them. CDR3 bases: TGCAGCGTTGAACTCAAGCTAACTCAAAGGGGCCGGGAGACCCAGTACTTC. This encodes CSVELKLTQRGRETQYF.